The clone carrying this T cell receptor beta chain was counted a few times. As yet, its antigen is unknown. After removal of 6 bases from V and 2 bases from J, the junction contained 8 bases not matched to a gene. CDR1 and CDR2 from the germline V gene are SQVTM and ANQGSEA. The CDR3 is 14 amino acids. This sample was taken from a study of beta chain features in type 1 diabetes. The study reverse transcribed the entire isolated RNA, so it sequenced expressed TCRB transcripts. Repertoires were generated with immunoSEQ multiplex PCR, while TCRdb's copy carries only in-frame clones and drops some. The sample has almost 350,000 clones, about a tenth seen once. Regarding the study as a whole: Researchers report that Type 1 diabetes patients had moderately but significantly shorter TCRB CDR3s across all four CD4+ subsets.

The rearrangement links TRBV29-1 to TRBJ2-5, with 8 bases fitting TRBD1. The sequence derives from a man aged 25 to 45 with type 1 diabetes. The sample was central memory CD4+ T cells from blood. The CDR3 nucleotides read TGCAGCGTATCAGGGGGCTCTGGGCAAGAGACCCAGTACTTC. Protein product: CSVSGGSGQETQYF.